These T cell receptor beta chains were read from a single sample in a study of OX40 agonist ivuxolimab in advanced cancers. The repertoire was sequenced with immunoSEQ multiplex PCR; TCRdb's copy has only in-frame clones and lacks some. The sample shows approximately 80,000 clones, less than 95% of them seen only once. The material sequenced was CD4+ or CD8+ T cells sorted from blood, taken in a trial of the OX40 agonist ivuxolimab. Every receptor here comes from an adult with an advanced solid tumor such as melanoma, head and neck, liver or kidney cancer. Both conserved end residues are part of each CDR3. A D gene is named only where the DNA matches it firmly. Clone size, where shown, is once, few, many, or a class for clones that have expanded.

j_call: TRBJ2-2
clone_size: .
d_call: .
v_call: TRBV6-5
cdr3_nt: TGTGCCACATCGTTCGGGGCCGGGGAGCTGTTTTTT
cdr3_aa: CATSFGAGELFF

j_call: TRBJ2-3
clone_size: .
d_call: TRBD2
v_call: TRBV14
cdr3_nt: TGTGCCAGCAGCCCTCGGACTAGCGGGGGGGGTTTCACAGATACGCAGTATTTT
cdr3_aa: CASSPRTSGGGFTDTQYF

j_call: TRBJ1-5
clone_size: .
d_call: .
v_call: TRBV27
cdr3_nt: TGTGCCAGCGGGAAGATCCCCGGGACAATTAGCAATCAGCCCCAGCATTTT
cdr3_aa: CASGKIPGTISNQPQHF

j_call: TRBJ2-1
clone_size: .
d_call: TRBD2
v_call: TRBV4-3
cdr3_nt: TGCGCCAGCAGCCAAGAACTAGCGAGAAAGAACAATGAGCAGTTCTTC
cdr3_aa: CASSQELARKNNEQFF

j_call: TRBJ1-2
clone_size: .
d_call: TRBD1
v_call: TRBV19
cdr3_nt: TGTGCCAGTAGTCTCTCCCCCGGGACAGGGGGTGGCTACACCTTC
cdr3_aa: CASSLSPGTGGGYTF

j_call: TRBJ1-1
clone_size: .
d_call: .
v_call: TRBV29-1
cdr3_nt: TGCAGCGTGGGGGGAATGGCTGAAGCTTTCTTT
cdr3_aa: CSVGGMAEAFF

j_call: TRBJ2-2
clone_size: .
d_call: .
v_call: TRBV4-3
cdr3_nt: TGCGCCAGCAGCCCCGCAGAGACGCGGGAGCTGTTTTTT
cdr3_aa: CASSPAETRELFF

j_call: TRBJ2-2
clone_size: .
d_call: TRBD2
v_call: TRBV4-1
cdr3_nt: TGCGCCAGCAGCCAAGCCCCCGGACTAGCTATCACCGGGGAGCTGTTTTTT
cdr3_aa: CASSQAPGLAITGELFF

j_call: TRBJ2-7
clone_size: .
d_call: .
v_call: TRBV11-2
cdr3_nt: TGTGCCAGCCGGGGGTTCTCCTACGAGCAGTACTTC
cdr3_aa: CASRGFSYEQYF

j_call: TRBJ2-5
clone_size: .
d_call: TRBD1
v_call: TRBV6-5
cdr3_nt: TGTGCCAGCAGTTACTCGGGGACAGGGACCCAAGAGACCCAGTACTTC
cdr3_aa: CASSYSGTGTQETQYF

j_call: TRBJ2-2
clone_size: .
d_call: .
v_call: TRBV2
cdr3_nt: TGTGCCAGCAGTGACGGGGTCCTGGGGGAGCTGTTTTTT
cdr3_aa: CASSDGVLGELFF

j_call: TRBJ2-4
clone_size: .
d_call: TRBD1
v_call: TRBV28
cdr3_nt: TGTGCCAGCAGTTTAAGCCGGTGGGACAGGTTCTCGCTAGCCAAAAACATTCAGTACTTC
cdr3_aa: CASSLSRWDRFSLAKNIQYF

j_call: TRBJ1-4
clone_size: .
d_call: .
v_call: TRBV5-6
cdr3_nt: TGTGCCAGCAGCTTGGGGCCAGGGGCGGAAGGTGAAAAACTGTTTTTT
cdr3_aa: CASSLGPGAEGEKLFF

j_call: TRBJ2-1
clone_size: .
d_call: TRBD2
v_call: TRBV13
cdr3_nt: TGTGCCAGCAGCTTAACGGGGGGGCCGGGCAATGAGCAGTTCTTC
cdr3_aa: CASSLTGGPGNEQFF

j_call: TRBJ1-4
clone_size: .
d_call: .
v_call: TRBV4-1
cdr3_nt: TGCGCCAGCAGCCCTCGGTTAGCAACTAATGAAAAACTGTTTTTT
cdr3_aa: CASSPRLATNEKLFF

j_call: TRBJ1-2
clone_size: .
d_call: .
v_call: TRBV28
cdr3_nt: TGTGCCAGCAGTTGGGGCAACTTATATGGCTACACCTTC
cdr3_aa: CASSWGNLYGYTF

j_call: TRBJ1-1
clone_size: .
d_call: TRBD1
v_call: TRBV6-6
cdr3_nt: TGTGCCAGCAGTTACACGGGACAGATGAACACTGAAGCTTTCTTT
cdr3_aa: CASSYTGQMNTEAFF

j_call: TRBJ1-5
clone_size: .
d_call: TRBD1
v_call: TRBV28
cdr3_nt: TGTGCCAGCAGCCCCGGGACAGTGACCCAGCATTTT
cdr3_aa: CASSPGTVTQHF

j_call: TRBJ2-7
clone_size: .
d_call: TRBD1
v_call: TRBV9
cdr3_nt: TGTGCCAGCAGCGCCGGGACAGGCACCTACGAGCAGTACTTC
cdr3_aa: CASSAGTGTYEQYF

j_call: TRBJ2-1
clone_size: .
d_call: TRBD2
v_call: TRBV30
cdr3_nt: TGTGCCTGGAGTTTAATGAGCGGGGCCTCCTACAATGAGCAGTTCTTC
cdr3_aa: CAWSLMSGASYNEQFF

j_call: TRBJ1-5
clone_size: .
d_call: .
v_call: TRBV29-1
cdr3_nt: TGCAGCGTCCTTGTGGGGTCGAGCAATCAGCCCCAGCATTTT
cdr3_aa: CSVLVGSSNQPQHF

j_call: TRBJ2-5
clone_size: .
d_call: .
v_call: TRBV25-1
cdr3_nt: TGTGCCAGCAGTTGGGAGACCCAGTACTTC
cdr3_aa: CASSWETQYF

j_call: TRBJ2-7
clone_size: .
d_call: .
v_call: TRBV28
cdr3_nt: TGTGCCAGCAGTTTTGCCCGTTACGAGCAGTACTTC
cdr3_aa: CASSFARYEQYF

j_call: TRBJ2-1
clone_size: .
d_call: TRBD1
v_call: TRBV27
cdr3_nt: TGTGCCAGCAGTTTATACCCCCCGGGCAGGGGGTTTGTAGGAGAGCAGTTCTTC
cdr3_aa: CASSLYPPGRGFVGEQFF

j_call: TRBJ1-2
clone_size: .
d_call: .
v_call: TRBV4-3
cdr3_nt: TGCGCCAGCAGCCAAGACCCGGGGGAGTATGTTGGCTACACCTTC
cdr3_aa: CASSQDPGEYVGYTF

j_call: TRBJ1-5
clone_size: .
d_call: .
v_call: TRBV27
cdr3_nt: TGTGCCAGCAGTAGGGGGGCTCGCAATCAGCCCCAGCATTTT
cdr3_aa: CASSRGARNQPQHF

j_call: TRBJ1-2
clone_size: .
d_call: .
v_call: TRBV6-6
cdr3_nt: TGTGCCAGCAGGACAATGTTGGATGGCTACACCTTC
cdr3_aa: CASRTMLDGYTF

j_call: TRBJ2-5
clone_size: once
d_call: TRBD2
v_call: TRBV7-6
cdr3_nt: TGTGCCAGCAGCTTTGGTGCGGGGGAACTACAAGAGACCCAGTACTTC
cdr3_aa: CASSFGAGELQETQYF

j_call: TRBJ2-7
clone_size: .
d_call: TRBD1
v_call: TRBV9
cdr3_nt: TGTGCCAGCAGCCTTCGACAGGGGGCAAGAGAGCAGTACTTC
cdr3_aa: CASSLRQGAREQYF

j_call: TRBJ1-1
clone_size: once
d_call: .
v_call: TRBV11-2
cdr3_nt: TGTGCCAGCAGCTTACAAGAGGGGCGGGTGGAAGCTTTCTTT
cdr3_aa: CASSLQEGRVEAFF

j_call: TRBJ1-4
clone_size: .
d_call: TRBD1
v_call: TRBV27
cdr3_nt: TGTGCCAGCAGTTCTCCCGGGACAGGGGGGATGGATGAAAAACTGTTTTTT
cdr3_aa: CASSSPGTGGMDEKLFF

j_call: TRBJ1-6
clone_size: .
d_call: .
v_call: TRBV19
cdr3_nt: TGTGCCAGTAGTATAGTGGGGCAGATTGAAGGCTCCTATAATTCACCCCTCCACTTT
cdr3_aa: CASSIVGQIEGSYNSPLHF

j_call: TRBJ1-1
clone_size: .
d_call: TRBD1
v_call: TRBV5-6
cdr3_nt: TGTGCCAGCAGCTTCGGGACAGGGGGTTCTGAAGCTTTCTTT
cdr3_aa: CASSFGTGGSEAFF

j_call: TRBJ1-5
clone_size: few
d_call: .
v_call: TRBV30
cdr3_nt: TGTGCCTGGGGGTGGGAGAATAGCAATCAGCCCCAGCATTTT
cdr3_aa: CAWGWENSNQPQHF

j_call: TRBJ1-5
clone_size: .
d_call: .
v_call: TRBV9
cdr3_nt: TGTGCCAGCAGCGTAGGTGGGTTGGGACAGCCCCAGCATTTT
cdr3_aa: CASSVGGLGQPQHF

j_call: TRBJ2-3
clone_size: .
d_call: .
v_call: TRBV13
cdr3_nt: TGTGCCAGCAGCTTAGGGGGGCCGAGAGATACGCAGTATTTT
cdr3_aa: CASSLGGPRDTQYF